This TCR beta chain was identified during a study of blood T cell repertoires in COVID-19. Study as a whole: T cells, B-cell-depleted T cells, or PBMCs supplied cDNA or gDNA.

In the original processing: Estimation of nucleated cell counts relied on the amplification of reference gene primers. Using immunoSEQ multiplex PCR, the repertoire was profiled, and TCRdb retains in-frame clones only, with some absent. For V, J and clone size, that table is used; D and trimming come from the DNA. Seen here are around 130,000 clones, around 83% observed once, and the top ten hold about 9.9%. In germline, CDR1 is ENHRY, CDR2 SYGVKD. Unmatched junction bases numbered 11, after V lost 3 bases and J lost 11 bases. The CDR3 is made up of 14 amino acids. J is TRBJ2-5 and V is TRBV10-3, with 8 positions matching TRBD1. The sample taken for sequencing was peripheral blood. This TCR came from a middle-aged man with active or convalescent COVID-19. The CDR3 here is CAISEPRDRNSQYF. In DNA, the CDR3 is TGTGCCATCAGTGAACCCCGGGACAGGAATTCTCAGTACTTC.